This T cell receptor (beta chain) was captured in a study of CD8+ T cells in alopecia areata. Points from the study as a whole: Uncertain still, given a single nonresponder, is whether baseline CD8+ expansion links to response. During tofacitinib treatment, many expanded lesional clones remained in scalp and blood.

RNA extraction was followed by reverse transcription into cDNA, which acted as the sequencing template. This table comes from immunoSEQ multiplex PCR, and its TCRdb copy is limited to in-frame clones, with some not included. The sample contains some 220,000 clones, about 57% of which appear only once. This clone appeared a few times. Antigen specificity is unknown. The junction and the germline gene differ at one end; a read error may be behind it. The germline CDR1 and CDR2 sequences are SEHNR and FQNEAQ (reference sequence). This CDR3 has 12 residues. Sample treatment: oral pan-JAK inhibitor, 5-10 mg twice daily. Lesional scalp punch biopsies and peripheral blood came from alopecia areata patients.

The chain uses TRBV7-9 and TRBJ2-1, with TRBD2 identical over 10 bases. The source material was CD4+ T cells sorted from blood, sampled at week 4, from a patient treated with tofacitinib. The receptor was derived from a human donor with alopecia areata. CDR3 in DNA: TGTGCCAGCAGCGCCAGCGGGGGGGCCTTGGTCTTC. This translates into CASSASGGALVF.